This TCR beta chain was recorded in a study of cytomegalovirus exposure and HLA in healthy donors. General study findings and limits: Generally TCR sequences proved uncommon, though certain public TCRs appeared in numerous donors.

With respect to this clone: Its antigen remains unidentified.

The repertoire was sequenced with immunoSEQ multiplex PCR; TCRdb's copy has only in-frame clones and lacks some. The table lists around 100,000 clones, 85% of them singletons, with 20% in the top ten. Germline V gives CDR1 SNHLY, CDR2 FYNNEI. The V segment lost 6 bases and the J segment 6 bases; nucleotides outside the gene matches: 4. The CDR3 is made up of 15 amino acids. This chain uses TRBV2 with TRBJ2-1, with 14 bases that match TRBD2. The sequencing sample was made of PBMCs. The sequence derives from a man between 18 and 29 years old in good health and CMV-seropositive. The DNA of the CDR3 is TGTGCCAGCAGGGGAGGGACTAGCGGGAGCAATGAGCAGTTCTTC. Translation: CASRGGTSGSNEQFF.